The 16 T cell receptor beta chains in this list originate from one sample, sequenced in a study of Graves' ophthalmopathy and Graves' hyperthyroidism. Amplification targeted the TCR beta CDR3 regions, with RNA transcripts as the source material. First-round RT-PCR employed HTBI primers, with a second-round multiplex PCR after it. Each CDR3 protein is one row after TCRdb ran MiXCR on the multiplex PCR reads. This table has hundreds of thousands of distinct CDR3 sequences, about a fifth appearing once. Sequencing was carried out using peripheral blood. These receptors were collected from a woman aged 18 to 35 with stable Graves' hyperthyroidism. Some clones in this sample may be carry-over from other donors' samples.

At least ten counts were recorded for this clonotype. The rearrangement uses TRBV2 and TRBJ1-1, with no clear D. Germline-derived CDR1 and CDR2 are SNHLY and FYNNEI. V lost 2 bases and J 4 bases, leaving 14 bases between the germline ends. There are 15 residues in the CDR3. CDR3 DNA sequence: TGTGCCAGCAGTGAACGTCTTAGGTGGGCCACTGAAGCTTTCTTT. This translates into CASSERLRWATEAFF.

This clonotype was detected only once. With a much larger clone just one base away, this may be a read error. Lacking the conserved final phenylalanine or tryptophan, this CDR3 likely reflects a read error. This sequence joins TRBV6-2 or TRBV6-3 and TRBJ2-5; 9 bases are a match to TRBD2. Germline-derived CDR1 and CDR2 are MNHEY and SVGEGT. The CDR3 has 16 amino acids. Trimming took 0 bases from V and 5 from J; bases not matched to a gene: 7. The CDR3: CASSYSYGSGGETQYV. CDR3 sequence (DNA): TGTGCCAGCAGTTACTCGTATGGTAGCGGGGGTGAGACCCAGTACGTC.

This clonotype was observed at least ten times. This chain connects TRBV12-3 or TRBV12-4 to TRBJ2-4; no reliable D call. The CDR3 loop spans 14 amino acids. V lost 6 bases and J lost 0, with 9 bases in between. The CDR3 region is CASRPGRAKNIQYF. For the CDR3, the DNA is TGTGCCAGCAGACCCGGTAGAGCCAAAAACATTCAGTACTTC.

The chain joins TRBV24-1 to TRBJ1-1, with D uncertain. The CDR3 length is 15 residues. Germline assignment: CDR1 KGHDR and CDR2 SFDVKD. V lost 1 base to trimming and J lost 6 bases, with 14 bases between them. The CDR3 coding sequence is TGTGCCACCAGTGATTTACCCGGGATGGGCCCTGAAGCTTTCTTT. Translation gives CATSDLPGMGPEAFF.

The V gene is TRBV20-1, the J gene TRBJ2-2; tentative D call: TRBD1 (6 bases). From germline, CDR1 is DFQATT and CDR2 SNEGSKA (reference sequence). The CDR3 spans 16 residues. Trimming left V 2 bases short and J 7 bases short, with 20 bases between. The CDR3 protein is CSARFSWGRGGGELFF. DNA for the CDR3: TGCAGTGCTAGATTTTCGTGGGGGCGCGGTGGCGGGGAGCTGTTTTTT.

Ten or more counts support this clonotype. The V call is TRBV15, the J call TRBJ2-5; D gene uncertain. The CDR3 spans 15 residues. Germline lookup yields CDR1 LNHNV and CDR2 YYDKDF (reference sequence). Trimming left V 0 bases short and J 0 bases short, with 8 bases between. CDR3 protein: CATSRDRSNQETQYF. CDR3 nucleotide sequence: TGTGCCACCAGCAGAGATCGGAGTAACCAAGAGACCCAGTACTTC.

In this sample, this clonotype turned up a few times. The CDR3 sequence: CASSLGKGLYEQYF. The CDR3 DNA reads TGTGCCAGCAGCTTGGGGAAGGGGCTCTACGAGCAGTACTTC. The chain combines TRBV5-5 with TRBJ2-7, with a possible D match to TRBD1 (5 bases). Between the trimmed V and J ends, which lost 0 bases and 3 bases, there was a span of 10 bases. The germline V gene encodes CDR1 SGHKS and CDR2 YYEKEE (reference sequence). This CDR3 spans 14 amino acids.

There are a few counts of this clonotype. The chain links TRBV30 to TRBJ2-7; D gene unclear. The CDR3 extends over 11 amino acids. V gave up 1 base and J gave up 3 bases, with 4 bases separating them. Germline CDR1 is GTSNPN and CDR2 is SVGIG (reference sequence). In DNA form, the CDR3 reads TGTGCCTGGAGTGCCAACTACGAGCAGTACTTC. It codes for CAWSANYEQYF. The full variable domain, in which reference TRBV30 and TRBJ2-7 provide the parts outside the CDR3, is SQTIHQWPATLVQPVGSPLSLECTVEGTSNPNLYWYRQAAGRGLQLLFYSVGIGQISSEVPQNLSASRPQDRQFILSSKKLLLSDSGFYLCAWSANYEQYFGPGTRLTVT.

The table lists this clonotype with a count of one. A much bigger clone sits one base away, suggesting this may be a read error. The conserved phenylalanine or tryptophan normally closing the CDR3 is absent here, so this likely arose from a read error. In DNA, the CDR3 is TGCGCCAGCAGCCAAGATCCCACAGGGAACCAGCCCCAGCATGTT. This translates into CASSQDPTGNQPQHV. This rearrangement joins TRBV4-1 to TRBJ1-5; tentative D call: TRBD1 (6 bases). The ends were cut back, 0 bases at V and 7 bases at J, with 13 bases in the middle. The CDR3 is 15 amino acids. The germline gives CDR1 MGHRA, CDR2 YSYEKL.

The sample holds many counts of this clonotype. The chain links TRBV7-8 to TRBJ1-6, with 7 nucleotides matching TRBD1. After removal of 5 bases from V and 9 bases from J, the junction contained 19 bases not matched to a gene. Germline CDR1 reads SGHVS; CDR2 reads FQNEAQ. This CDR3 has 18 amino acids. Here the CDR3 DNA reads TGTGCCAGCAGCCCCGACAGGGACCCTCTTCTGATGGGTTCACCCCTCCACTTT. Protein product: CASSPDRDPLLMGSPLHF.

The DNA for the CDR3 is TGTGCCAGCACCCCGGGGCGGGTGAACACTGAAGCTTTCTTT. Translating gives CASTPGRVNTEAFF. The chain carries TRBV28 and TRBJ1-1, with D perhaps TRBD1 (5 bases). Trimming shortened V by 7 bases and J by 0 bases, and 12 bases separated the two germline ends. This CDR3 is 14 amino acids long. In germline, CDR1 is MDHEN, CDR2 SYDVKM.

The gene calls are TRBV11-1 and TRBJ1-1, with D maybe TRBD1 (5 bases). Germline CDR1 and CDR2: SGHAT and FQDESV (reference sequence). Trimming took off 5 bases at V and 4 bases at J, with 17 bases between the two ends. This CDR3 region has 15 residues. CDR3 in amino acids: CASSPKGHRFTEAFF. CDR3 DNA: TGTGCCAGCAGCCCAAAAGGACATCGGTTCACTGAAGCTTTCTTT.

This chain uses TRBV11-1 with TRBJ1-5; D is ambiguous. Germline V lookup: CDR1 SGHAT, CDR2 FQDESV (reference sequence). Trimming shortened V by 3 bases and J by 3 bases, and 15 bases separated the two germline ends. The CDR3 covers 16 residues. The CDR3 loop is CASSFECGRHNQPQHF. CDR3 bases: TGTGCCAGCAGCTTCGAATGCGGACGGCACAATCAGCCCCAGCATTTT.

This clonotype has only a few counts. V usage is TRBV11-2 and J usage is TRBJ2-4; 7 nucleotides line up with TRBD1. Germline values: CDR1 SGHAT, CDR2 FQNNGV. The ends lost 3 bases at V and 5 bases at J; junction bases unmatched: 1. CDR3 length equals 13 residues. Here the CDR3 reads CASSFGTENIQYF. For the CDR3, the DNA is TGTGCCAGCAGCTTCGGGACAGAAAACATTCAGTACTTC.

Ten or more counts support this clonotype. The V gene is TRBV6-5, the J gene TRBJ1-5; D not resolved. Deletions cut 0 bases from V and 2 bases from J, with 17 bases between. The CDR3 contains 18 residues. Germline V CDR1 and CDR2: MNHEY, SVGAGI. The CDR3 loop reads CASSYSYGRRHRNQPQHF. The CDR3 region has the DNA TGTGCCAGCAGTTACTCGTACGGCCGTAGGCATCGCAATCAGCCCCAGCATTTT.

This clonotype has more than one count but fewer than ten. A read error may produce the germline difference seen at one junction end. The chain employs TRBV25-1 and TRBJ1-5; no clear D gene. Looked up from germline, CDR1 is MGHDK and CDR2 is SYGVNS. CDR3 length equals 13 residues. CDR3 residues: CAGRQGWVQPQHF. CDR3 nucleotides: TGTGCCGGCAGGCAAGGGTGGGTCCAGCCCCAGCATTTT.